This passage covers 13 T cell receptor beta chains from one sample sequenced in a study of OX40 agonist ivuxolimab in advanced cancers. Profiling relied on immunoSEQ multiplex PCR, and the TCRdb table lists in-frame clones only, not all of them. This sample has 70,000 to 85,000 clones, with 70% to 90% found just once. Sequencing used CD4+ or CD8+ T cells sorted from blood, obtained in a trial of the OX40 agonist ivuxolimab. These receptors all come from an adult with an advanced solid tumor such as melanoma, head and neck, liver or kidney cancer.

The chain recombines TRBV2 with TRBJ1-1; perhaps TRBD1 as D (5 bases). This CDR3 is built from 12 residues. The V gene's germline CDR1 is SNHLY and CDR2 FYNNEI. Trimming removed 8 bases at V and 3 bases at J, with 10 bases between. Here the CDR3 reads CASSRQYTEAFF. CDR3 DNA sequence: TGTGCCAGCTCTAGACAGTACACTGAAGCTTTCTTT. Full variable domain (remainder filled in from reference TRBV2 and TRBJ1-1): EPEVTQTPSHQVTQMGQEVILRCVPISNHLYFYWYRQILGQKVEFLVSFYNNEISEKSEIFDDQFSVERPDGSNFTLKIRSTKLEDSAMYFCASSRQYTEAFFGQGTRLTVV.

CDR3 sequence: CATRTEATNEKLFF. For the CDR3, the DNA is TGTGCCACCCGCACCGAGGCAACTAATGAAAAACTGTTTTTT. The V and J genes are TRBV19 and TRBJ1-4; D gene unclear. The CDR3 runs to 14 residues. The germline gives CDR1 LNHDA, CDR2 SQIVND (reference sequence). Trimming cost V 10 bases and J 0 bases, with 12 bases left between them.

V gene TRBV5-1 combines with J gene TRBJ2-3; the match to TRBD2 covers 13 bases. Looked up from germline, CDR1 is SGHRS and CDR2 is YFSETQ. J gave up 0 bases and V 4 bases, and 8 bases lay outside the gene matches. This CDR3 spans 18 amino acids. CDR3 bases: TGCGCCAGCAGCAGGGGACTAGCGGGGACCCCTAGCACAGATACGCAGTATTTT. Translated: CASSRGLAGTPSTDTQYF.

To note about this clone: Other DNA sequences of this sample code for an identical CDR3. This sequence joins TRBV18 and TRBJ1-3, with 9 bases aligning to TRBD1. CDR1 and CDR2 from the germline V gene are KGHSH and LQKENI. The CDR3 has 17 residues. Trimming took 3 bases from V and 0 from J; bases not matched to a gene: 6. CDR3 DNA: TGTGCCAGCTCACCTCCCGGGACAGGGAACTCTGGAAACACCATATATTTT. Encoded protein: CASSPPGTGNSGNTIYF.

The chain joins TRBV7-9 to TRBJ1-1; no definite D call. This CDR3 comprises 10 residues. V lost 5 bases to trimming and J lost 7 bases, with 5 bases between them. Germline values: CDR1 SEHNR, CDR2 FQNEAQ (reference sequence). For the CDR3, the DNA is TGTGCCAGCAGCACCTATGAAGCTTTCTTT. Residues: CASSTYEAFF.

This chain uses TRBV7-9 with TRBJ2-7, with D possibly TRBD2 on 5 matching bases. The V end lost 5 bases, the J end lost 0 bases, and 14 bases lay between the germline ends. Per the germline V gene, CDR1 is SEHNR and CDR2 is FQNEAQ (reference sequence). The CDR3 spans 15 residues. Written as DNA, the CDR3 is TGTGCCAGCAGCCAAGGGTCGGGATCCTCCTACGAGCAGTACTTC. Amino acids: CASSQGSGSSYEQYF. Supplemented by reference TRBV7-9 and TRBJ2-7, the full variable domain reads DTGVSQNPRHKITKRGQNVTFRCDPISEHNRLYWYRQTLGQGPEFLTYFQNEAQLEKSRLLSDRFSAERPKGSFSTLEIQRTEQGDSAMYLCASSQGSGSSYEQYFGPGTRLTVT.

The chain has TRBV19 and TRBJ2-7, with 12 bases aligning to TRBD2. The ends lost 5 bases at V and 4 bases at J; junction bases unmatched: 6. This CDR3 contains 15 residues. The germline V gene has CDR1 LNHDA and CDR2 SQIVND (reference sequence). The CDR3 sequence: CASSFLLAGGYEQYF. CDR3 coding DNA: TGTGCCAGTAGTTTCCTACTAGCGGGGGGTTACGAGCAGTACTTC.

This chain joins TRBV30 and TRBJ2-7; D is perhaps TRBD2 (6 bases). The CDR3 covers 14 residues. CDR1 GTSNPN and CDR2 SVGIG come from the germline V gene (reference sequence). Trimming took 8 bases from V and 7 from J, leaving 24 bases between them. The CDR3 nucleotides read TGTGCCGGGGGACGCCTGGGGGGAGGCGGGGAGCAGTACTTC. Protein: CAGGRLGGGGEQYF.

This clone occurred once. The chain joins TRBV19 to TRBJ2-2, with 8 bases that match TRBD1. Germline-derived CDR1 and CDR2 are LNHDA and SQIVND (reference sequence). Losses at the gene ends were 5 bases for V and 6 bases for J; bases not matched to a gene: 14. The CDR3 totals 17 residues. The CDR3: CASSPWAGGASSGELFF. CDR3 DNA: TGTGCCAGTAGTCCCTGGGCAGGGGGCGCTTCATCCGGGGAGCTGTTTTTT. Full variable domain (missing parts from reference TRBV19 and TRBJ2-2): DGGITQSPKYLFRKEGQNVTLSCEQNLNHDAMYWYRQDPGQGLRLIYYSQIVNDFQKGDIAEGYSVSREKKESFPLTVTSAQKNPTAFYLCASSPWAGGASSGELFFGEGSRLTVL.

V gene TRBV28 combines with J gene TRBJ1-5; the D gene is possibly TRBD1 (6 bases). The V gene's germline CDR1 is MDHEN and CDR2 SYDVKM. The ends were cut back, 5 bases at V and 1 base at J, with 9 bases in the middle. CDR3 length: 14 amino acids. The CDR3 DNA reads as TGTGCCAGCAGTCAAGGGGGGAGCAATCAGCCCCAGCATTTT. Translating it yields CASSQGGSNQPQHF.

The J gene is TRBJ1-5, the V gene TRBV6-6; TRBD1 matches 8 bases. The trim removed 4 bases at V and 7 bases at J, leaving 3 bases unmatched. The length of the CDR3 is 13 residues. Germline V CDR1 and CDR2: MNHNY, SVGAGI (reference sequence). The CDR3 DNA sequence: TGTGCCAGCAGTTCAGGGGGCGGGCAGCCCCAGCATTTT. This translates into CASSSGGGQPQHF.

This chain joins TRBV14 and TRBJ1-2; the D is unclear. The CDR3 spans 13 residues. The ends were cut back, 4 bases at V and 4 bases at J, with 10 bases in the middle. Germline values: CDR1 SGHDN, CDR2 FVKESK. CDR3 in amino acids: CASSRPSGYGYTF. CDR3 DNA: TGTGCCAGCAGCCGACCTTCAGGCTATGGCTACACCTTC. Supplemented by reference TRBV14 and TRBJ1-2, the full variable domain reads EAGVTQFPSHSVIEKGQTVTLRCDPISGHDNLYWYRRVMGKEIKFLLHFVKESKQDESGMPNNRFLAERTGGTYSTLKVQPAELEDSGVYFCASSRPSGYGYTFGSGTRLTVV.

This chain uses TRBV7-2 with TRBJ2-7, with TRBD1 matching 7 bases. The trim removed 4 bases at V and 7 bases at J, leaving 13 bases unmatched. Germline V gene lookup returns CDR1 SGHTA and CDR2 FQGNSA. The CDR3 runs 15 residues. CDR3 DNA sequence: TGTGCCAGCAGCTCATCATTTCTAGGGGGCAGGGAGCAGTACTTC. Residues: CASSSSFLGGREQYF.